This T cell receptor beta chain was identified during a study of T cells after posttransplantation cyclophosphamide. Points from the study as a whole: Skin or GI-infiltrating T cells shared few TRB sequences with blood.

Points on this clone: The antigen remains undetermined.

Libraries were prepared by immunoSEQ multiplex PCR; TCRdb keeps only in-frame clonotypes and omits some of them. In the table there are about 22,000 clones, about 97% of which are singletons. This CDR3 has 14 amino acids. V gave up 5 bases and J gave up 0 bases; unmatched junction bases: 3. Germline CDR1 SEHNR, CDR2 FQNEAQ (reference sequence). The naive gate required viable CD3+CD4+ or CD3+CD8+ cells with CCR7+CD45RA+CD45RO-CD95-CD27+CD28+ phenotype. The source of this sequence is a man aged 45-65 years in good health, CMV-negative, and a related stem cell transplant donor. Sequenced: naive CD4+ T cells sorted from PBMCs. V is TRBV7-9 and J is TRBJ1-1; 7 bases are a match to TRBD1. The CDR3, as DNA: TGTGCCAGCAGCATACAGGGGATGAACACTGAAGCTTTCTTT. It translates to CASSIQGMNTEAFF.